Following are 5 T cell receptor beta chains from one sample sequenced in a study of shared clonotypes between healthy human individuals. Generated by immunoSEQ multiplex PCR, the TCRdb table keeps only in-frame clones and is missing some. This sample has 530,000 or so clones, with roughly 79% found just once. Sequenced: PBMCs. Source of these receptors: a woman aged 40 to 50 in good health. Some clones in this sample may be carry-over from other donors' samples.

This chain joins TRBV6-6 and TRBJ1-1; D uncertain. Trimming took 2 bases from V and 0 from J, leaving 7 bases between them. CDR3 size: 14 residues. Germline-derived CDR1 and CDR2 are MNHNY and SVGAGI (reference sequence). CDR3 amino acids: CASSYGNMNTEAFF. The CDR3 DNA follows: TGTGCCAGCAGTTACGGGAACATGAACACTGAAGCTTTCTTT.

The chain has TRBV28 and TRBJ1-2; D perhaps matches TRBD1 (5 bases). This CDR3 spans 12 amino acids. The V end was cut by 8 bases, the J end by 5 bases, with 12 bases between. Germline CDR1 and CDR2: MDHEN and SYDVKM. CDR3 region: CASGSGVYGYTF. DNA of the CDR3: TGTGCCAGCGGCTCGGGGGTGTATGGCTACACCTTC.

This chain connects TRBV7-9 to TRBJ2-1, with 8 positions matching TRBD1. V lost 8 bases, J lost 2 bases, and 5 bases stayed unmatched. CDR1 is SEHNR and CDR2 is FQNEAQ in the germline V gene (reference sequence). This CDR3 comprises 14 residues. The CDR3 DNA sequence: TGTGCCAGCGCTACAGGGGGTACCTACAATGAGCAGTTCTTC. This encodes CASATGGTYNEQFF.

V is TRBV10-2 and J is TRBJ2-5, with 9 nucleotides matching TRBD2. The DNA end lines up better with TRBJ2-7; the J call may be wrong. Germline lookup yields CDR1 WSHSY and CDR2 SAAADI. There are 14 residues in the CDR3. The CDR3 bases are TGCGCCAGCAGGGGGCTAGCGGGATCCTACGAGCAGTACTTC. This translates into CASRGLAGSYEQYF.

Comment on this clone: Relative to the germline gene, one junction end is altered; a read error may explain this. The gene calls are TRBV5-1 and TRBJ1-1; a weak D match, TRBD1 (5 bases). CDR1 SGHRS and CDR2 YFSETQ come from the germline V gene. The CDR3 sequence is 15 residues long. CDR3 protein: CASSLGGAANTEAFF. The CDR3 DNA reads as TGCGCCAGCAGTTTGGGAGGGGCAGCTAACACTGAAGCTTTCTTT.